This TCR beta chain was retrieved from a study of cytomegalovirus exposure and HLA in healthy donors. Overall study results and limits: Researchers counted around 180 TCR beta chains as cytomegalovirus-associated.

13 Jbeta primers and 60 Vbeta primers were used for the PCR. TCRdb keeps only in-frame clones here, not all; method: immunoSEQ multiplex PCR. This repertoire shows some 210,000 clones, about 87% found once; its top ten account for 1% to 1.5%. This clone was seen only once. The target antigen is unknown. J lost 0 bases, V lost 2 bases, and 5 bases had no gene match. This CDR3 is built from 17 residues. Germline V gene sequence: CDR1 KGHSH, CDR2 LQKENI. This chain joins TRBV18 and TRBJ1-5, with 9 bases identical to TRBD1. The sequence derives from a man under 40 in good health and CMV-seronegative. The sequenced sample was PBMCs. Here the CDR3 reads CASSPRTGGYSNQPQHF. As DNA, the CDR3 is TGTGCCAGCTCACCAAGAACAGGGGGCTATAGCAATCAGCCCCAGCATTTT. The entire variable domain, with the rest obtained from reference TRBV18 and TRBJ1-5, is as follows: NAGVMQNPRHLVRRRGQEARLRCSPMKGHSHVYWYRQLPEEGLKFMVYLQKENIIDESGMPKERFSAEFPKEGPSILRIQQVVRGDSAAYFCASSPRTGGYSNQPQHFGDGTRLSIL.